Listed below are T cell receptor beta chains from one sample, sequenced in a study of shared clonotypes between healthy human individuals. TCRdb's copy holds only in-frame clones and misses some; the assay was immunoSEQ multiplex PCR. The repertoire includes 950,000 to 1,100,000 clones, roughly 80% of them detected once, and less than 1.5% sits in the top ten. The sequenced sample consisted of memory CD4+ T cells sorted from blood. Every receptor here comes from a man younger than 30 in good health. Both conserved end residues are part of each CDR3. Each record gives: D gene, clone size, CDR3 length, V gene, J gene, CDR3 protein, CDR3 DNA. A D gene is named only where the DNA matches it firmly. Clone size appears in some rows only: once, few, many, or a class for an expanded clone.

D: TRBD1
size: .
length: 14
V: TRBV2
J: TRBJ2-1
CDR3: CASSGQGSYNEQFF
DNA: TGTGCCAGCAGTGGACAGGGTTCCTACAATGAGCAGTTCTTC

D: .
size: .
length: 14
V: TRBV9
J: TRBJ2-2
CDR3: CASSADINTGELFF
DNA: TGTGCCAGCAGCGCGGACATCAACACCGGGGAGCTGTTTTTT

D: .
size: .
length: 13
V: TRBV5-4
J: TRBJ2-5
CDR3: CASSLASQETQYF
DNA: TGTGCCAGCAGCTTGGCGTCCCAAGAGACCCAGTACTTC

D: .
size: .
length: 14
V: TRBV9
J: TRBJ1-1
CDR3: CASGPPLSSAEAFF
DNA: TGTGCCAGCGGCCCCCCCCTCAGTTCGGCTGAAGCTTTCTTT

D: TRBD1
size: .
length: 15
V: TRBV28
J: TRBJ1-5
CDR3: CASSLGQGGNQPQHF
DNA: TGTGCCAGCAGTTTAGGACAGGGAGGGAATCAGCCCCAGCATTTT

D: TRBD1
size: once
length: 19
V: TRBV19
J: TRBJ2-7
CDR3: CASSPYSGTGGVLTYEQYF
DNA: TGTGCCAGTAGTCCCTACTCCGGGACAGGGGGCGTTCTTACCTACGAGCAGTACTTC

D: .
size: .
length: 14
V: TRBV4-1
J: TRBJ1-2
CDR3: CASSRQGLGYGYTF
DNA: TGCGCCAGCAGCCGGCAGGGGTTGGGGTATGGCTACACCTTC

D: .
size: .
length: 16
V: TRBV4-1
J: TRBJ1-4
CDR3: CASTQDPGLIKRKLFF
DNA: TGCGCCAGCACCCAAGACCCGGGGCTTATAAAGCGAAAACTGTTTTTT

D: TRBD2
size: .
length: 18
V: TRBV14
J: TRBJ2-3
CDR3: CASSMHRLAGTSTDTQYF
DNA: TGTGCCAGCAGCATGCACCGATTAGCGGGGACTAGCACAGATACGCAGTATTTT

D: .
size: .
length: 13
V: TRBV5-6
J: TRBJ1-1
CDR3: CASSFDANTEAFF
DNA: TGTGCCAGCAGCTTTGACGCGAACACTGAAGCTTTCTTT

D: TRBD2
size: .
length: 13
V: TRBV6-6
J: TRBJ2-7
CDR3: CASSYGPLANVNF
DNA: TGTGCCAGCAGTTACGGGCCACTAGCGAATGTGAACTTC

D: TRBD2
size: .
length: 14
V: TRBV4-1
J: TRBJ2-2
CDR3: CASSHGRYTGELFF
DNA: TGCGCCAGCAGCCACGGGAGGTACACCGGGGAGCTGTTTTTT

D: .
size: few
length: 13
V: TRBV11-1
J: TRBJ1-1
CDR3: CASRRALNTEAFF
DNA: TGTGCCAGCAGGCGGGCCCTGAACACTGAAGCTTTCTTT

D: .
size: .
length: 14
V: TRBV25-1
J: TRBJ1-6
CDR3: CASSEVGQGSPLHF
DNA: TGTGCCAGCAGTGAAGTGGGGCAGGGGTCACCCCTCCACTTT

D: TRBD2
size: .
length: 15
V: TRBV19
J: TRBJ2-2
CDR3: CASRLAGGHPGELFF
DNA: TGTGCCAGTAGACTAGCGGGGGGCCACCCAGGGGAGCTGTTTTTT

D: .
size: .
length: 13
V: TRBV2
J: TRBJ1-5
CDR3: CASGGPVNQPQHF
DNA: TGTGCCAGTGGGGGGCCGGTGAATCAGCCCCAGCATTTT

D: TRBD1
size: .
length: 15
V: TRBV7-9
J: TRBJ1-5
CDR3: CASSSGTGANWPQHF
DNA: TGTGCCAGCAGCTCGGGGACAGGGGCGAATTGGCCCCAGCATTTT

D: .
size: .
length: 19
V: TRBV5-1
J: TRBJ2-6
CDR3: CASSWGPGQSLSGANVLTF
DNA: TGCGCCAGCAGCTGGGGACCCGGGCAGTCCCTCTCTGGGGCCAACGTCCTGACTTTC

D: TRBD2
size: .
length: 15
V: TRBV7-2
J: TRBJ2-5
CDR3: CASSLAGTSTETQYF
DNA: TGTGCCAGCAGCTTAGCCGGGACTAGCACAGAGACCCAGTACTTC

D: .
size: .
length: 14
V: TRBV5-1
J: TRBJ1-1
CDR3: CASSPDPGSRAAFF
DNA: TGCGCCAGCAGCCCAGATCCAGGCAGCCGCGCGGCTTTCTTT

D: TRBD1
size: .
length: 14
V: TRBV6-6
J: TRBJ1-2
CDR3: CASSYGTGVTLYTF
DNA: TGTGCCAGCAGTTACGGGACAGGGGTAACTCTCTACACCTTC

D: .
size: .
length: 13
V: TRBV25-1
J: TRBJ1-2
CDR3: CASTMTGSYGYTF
DNA: TGTGCCAGCACCATGACAGGTTCTTATGGCTACACCTTC

D: .
size: .
length: 11
V: TRBV2
J: TRBJ2-5
CDR3: CASSVEAAKYF
DNA: TGTGCCAGCAGTGTCGAGGCAGCCAAGTACTTC

D: .
size: .
length: 14
V: TRBV18
J: TRBJ2-3
CDR3: CASSPSQVTDTQYF
DNA: TGTGCCAGCTCACCATCGCAGGTCACAGATACGCAGTATTTT

D: .
size: .
length: 17
V: TRBV5-1
J: TRBJ2-4
CDR3: CASSLAWGPEAKNIQYF
DNA: TGCGCCAGCAGCTTGGCCTGGGGACCTGAAGCCAAAAACATTCAGTACTTC

D: .
size: .
length: 15
V: TRBV5-4
J: TRBJ2-7
CDR3: CASSSLMDSSYEQYF
DNA: TGTGCCAGCAGCTCCCTCATGGACAGCTCCTACGAGCAGTACTTC

D: .
size: .
length: 14
V: TRBV28
J: TRBJ1-4
CDR3: CASSSDTREEKLFF
DNA: TGTGCCAGCAGTTCGGACACCCGGGAGGAAAAACTGTTTTTT

D: .
size: .
length: 15
V: TRBV9
J: TRBJ1-5
CDR3: CASSLEGVSNQPQHF
DNA: TGTGCCAGCAGCCTAGAAGGAGTGAGCAATCAGCCCCAGCATTTT

D: TRBD1
size: .
length: 15
V: TRBV5-6
J: TRBJ2-1
CDR3: CASSPYDRGLGEQFF
DNA: TGTGCCAGCAGCCCTTATGACAGGGGGCTCGGGGAGCAGTTCTTC

D: TRBD2
size: .
length: 14
V: TRBV5-4
J: TRBJ2-7
CDR3: CASSLAGRSGGWDF
DNA: TGTGCCAGCAGCTTGGCAGGGCGTTCGGGGGGTTGGGACTTC

D: .
size: once
length: 14
V: TRBV5-5
J: TRBJ2-5
CDR3: CASSLVGVQETQYF
DNA: TGTGCCAGCAGCTTGGTGGGGGTCCAAGAGACCCAGTACTTC

D: .
size: .
length: 13
V: TRBV5-1
J: TRBJ2-3
CDR3: CASGTPEADTQYF
DNA: TGCGCCAGCGGAACGCCGGAAGCAGATACGCAGTATTTT

D: .
size: few
length: 13
V: TRBV4-3
J: TRBJ2-7
CDR3: CASSQERGWEQYF
DNA: TGCGCCAGCAGCCAAGAAAGGGGGTGGGAGCAGTACTTC

D: TRBD1
size: once
length: 13
V: TRBV7-3
J: TRBJ1-1
CDR3: CASSFGNRGEAFF
DNA: TGTGCCAGCAGCTTCGGGAACAGGGGTGAAGCTTTCTTT

D: TRBD1
size: .
length: 17
V: TRBV4-1
J: TRBJ1-5
CDR3: CASSLPPGQGFDQPQHF
DNA: TGCGCCAGCAGCCTACCCCCGGGACAGGGTTTTGATCAGCCCCAGCATTTT

D: .
size: .
length: 12
V: TRBV10-3
J: TRBJ2-3
CDR3: CAISERRETQYF
DNA: TGTGCCATCAGTGAGAGGAGGGAGACGCAGTATTTT

D: .
size: once
length: 16
V: TRBV11-2
J: TRBJ2-3
CDR3: CASIQGIRGSTDTQYF
DNA: TGTGCCAGCATCCAGGGGATCCGGGGGAGCACAGATACGCAGTATTTT

D: TRBD1
size: .
length: 13
V: TRBV7-8
J: TRBJ1-4
CDR3: CASARGLGEKLFF
DNA: TGTGCCAGCGCCAGGGGGCTAGGTGAAAAACTGTTTTTT

D: TRBD2
size: few
length: 14
V: TRBV7-2
J: TRBJ2-1
CDR3: CASSRRGVISEQFF
DNA: TGTGCCAGCAGCCGACGGGGGGTTATCTCCGAGCAGTTCTTC

D: .
size: .
length: 13
V: TRBV29-1
J: TRBJ1-5
CDR3: CSVDQGRNQPQHF
DNA: TGCAGCGTGGATCAGGGGCGGAATCAGCCCCAGCATTTT

D: .
size: many
length: 13
V: TRBV10-3
J: TRBJ1-4
CDR3: CATNRATNEKLFF
DNA: TGTGCCACCAACAGGGCTACTAATGAAAAACTGTTTTTT

D: .
size: .
length: 14
V: TRBV19
J: TRBJ2-5
CDR3: CASSEEAGFGTQYF
DNA: TGTGCCAGTAGCGAGGAGGCAGGGTTTGGTACCCAGTACTTC

D: TRBD1
size: few
length: 17
V: TRBV7-9
J: TRBJ2-7
CDR3: CASSLGVGTGGDYEQYF
DNA: TGTGCCAGCAGCTTAGGGGTCGGGACAGGGGGCGATTACGAGCAGTACTTC

D: .
size: .
length: 11
V: TRBV2
J: TRBJ2-7
CDR3: CASSASYEQYF
DNA: TGTGCCAGCAGTGCTTCCTACGAGCAGTACTTC

D: TRBD1
size: few
length: 17
V: TRBV4-2
J: TRBJ1-2
CDR3: CASSQEGQGAGNYGYTF
DNA: TGTGCCAGCAGCCAAGAGGGACAGGGGGCGGGGAACTATGGCTACACCTTC

D: TRBD1
size: .
length: 15
V: TRBV16
J: TRBJ1-2
CDR3: CASSQSRGQADGYTF
DNA: TGTGCCAGCAGCCAATCCAGGGGGCAGGCGGATGGCTACACCTTC

D: TRBD1
size: .
length: 14
V: TRBV27
J: TRBJ2-7
CDR3: CASSAGQGSYEQYF
DNA: TGTGCCAGCAGTGCCGGACAGGGGTCCTACGAGCAGTACTTC

D: .
size: .
length: 14
V: TRBV11-2
J: TRBJ1-1
CDR3: CASSEGPQNTEAFF
DNA: TGTGCCAGCAGCGAGGGACCGCAGAACACTGAAGCTTTCTTT

D: .
size: .
length: 13
V: TRBV29-1
J: TRBJ2-3
CDR3: CSVGQVVTDTQYF
DNA: TGCAGCGTTGGACAGGTTGTTACAGATACGCAGTATTTT

D: TRBD2
size: .
length: 15
V: TRBV5-6
J: TRBJ2-7
CDR3: CASSSRLAGGYEQYF
DNA: TGTGCCAGCAGCTCACGACTAGCGGGGGGCTACGAGCAGTACTTC